Included here is one T cell receptor (beta chain) sequence, with context. Its binding antigen is unknown. Base qualities are not at hand, and no much larger clone is one base apart. This sample is drawn from a study of neoadjuvant anti-PD-1 for oral cavity cancer (dated by TCRdb to the early 2020s). Notes on the research overall: Patients mostly received three to four biweekly doses of nivolumab at 3 mg/kg before curative-intent surgical resection. A fourth nivolumab dose was given around day 43 to patients without progression, and definitive surgical resection was performed in those patients on days 50-56. Responders were defined as patients with complete response, partial response or stable disease by RECIST 1.1; non-responders were defined as patients with progression. A roughly 33% response rate was observed in the parent correlative cohort, in which about a dozen patients were included. Results the study describes overall, beyond this receptor: The TCR analyses had only three patients in each response group, and the authors called for validation in larger cohorts. Within PBMCs, T cell clonality (Gini index) was significantly higher in non-responders than responders after neoadjuvant nivolumab. Higher pretreatment blood Treg/Th17 ratios correlated with both higher pretreatment blood TCRbeta clonality and lower post-treatment tumor TCRbeta clonality.

PBMC libraries used mostly 450 to 500 ng of input genomic DNA for deep sequencing, with six replicates per sample. The immunoSEQ hsTCRbeta kit was used to prepare TCRbeta libraries, following the manufacturer's instructions. Sequencing of the completed libraries took place using an Illumina NovaSeq 6000 S4 flow cell after they had been pooled to about 3 nM. The original pipeline was this. The immunoSEQ Analyzer handled quality control and preprocessing of the raw data. The analysis was restricted to productive rearrangements, with each unique CDR3 amino acid sequence defining a clonotype. Repertoire clonality was estimated as the Gini-Simpson index, computed with the R package tcR. Gini indices were compared with Student's t test, and associations with tumor size change were assessed by Pearson correlation. TCRdb holds this immuneACCESS table with in-frame rearrangements only. Some clones are missing; in checked studies, unresolved V genes explain under half, and the rest has no known cause. The DNA was the basis for D and trimming; V, J and clone size are from that table. The sample contains around 15,000 clones, about 78% of them found a single time. The leading ten clones occupy 2.6% of the sample.

CDR1 KGHSH and CDR2 LQKENI were looked up in the germline V gene. V lost 0 bases and J lost 0 bases; the stretch between them is 8 bases long. From the cysteine through the phenylalanine, the CDR3 covers 15 amino acids. Only CDR3 DNA is held: 45 bases, read in frame from base 1. The time point label on this specimen signifies: before neoadjuvant nivolumab. Patients had been newly diagnosed with stage II-IVA oral cavity squamous cell carcinoma, and no prior systemic or radiation treatment had been given to the patients. The cohort consisted of patients with HPV-negative, locally advanced oral cavity squamous cell carcinoma. Peripheral blood mononuclear cells were analyzed directly, without maintenance or expansion in culture. Samples were obtained from a longitudinal correlative study of a single-arm phase II trial of neoadjuvant nivolumab in oral cavity squamous cell carcinoma. Subject-matched pre- and post-treatment PBMCs and tumors from three responders and three non-responders underwent genomic DNA-based TCRbeta sequencing. Peripheral blood mononuclear cells were collected before nivolumab treatment and again after treatment, at the time of surgery. Genomic DNA was isolated from PBMCs using the Maxwell RSC DNA from Cells kit.

The specimen was PBMCs, collected before nivolumab (anti-PD-1) treatment. The V and J genes are TRBV18 and TRBJ1-1, with the D gene not confidently named. This clonotype was sampled from a person aged 40-85 years with oral cavity squamous cell carcinoma. The bases are TGTGCCAGCTCACCACCGGGCAGATTGAACACTGAAGCTTTCTTT. Its protein product is CASSPPGRLNTEAFF.